This record covers a single TCR beta chain. CDR1 and CDR2 (germline): LNHDA, SQIVND (reference sequence). This CDR3 is built from 15 residues. The protocol was immunoSEQ multiplex PCR, while the TCRdb copy is restricted to in-frame clones and leaves out a portion. The sample includes about 19,000 clones, about 86% seen only once; the top ten take 15% to 20%. This sample was included in a study of OX40 agonist ivuxolimab in advanced cancers. Specimen: CD4+ or CD8+ T cells sorted from blood, collected in a trial of the OX40 agonist ivuxolimab. The TCR sequence derives from an adult with an advanced solid tumor such as melanoma, head and neck, liver or kidney cancer. The V call is TRBV19, the J call TRBJ2-5, with TRBD2 matching 7 bases. The assigned J gene may be wrong: the sequence end matches TRBJ2-7 better. Written as DNA, the CDR3 is TGTGCCAGTAGTATTGACGGGAGGACGGGTTACGAGCAGTACTTC. Translating gives CASSIDGRTGYEQYF.